This is a list of T cell receptor beta chains from one sample in a study of regulatory T cells in long-lasting Graves disease. TCRdb processed the multiplex PCR reads anew with MiXCR; each CDR3 protein has one entry. The repertoire consists of fewer than 450,000 distinct CDR3 sequences, with over 14% occurring once and the leading ten covering about 8.2%. The same sample was also studied in work on T cells in Graves' hyperthyroidism and ophthalmopathy.

This material consisted of peripheral blood mononuclear cells (PBMCs), taken at new diagnosis, from a patient treated with antithyroid drugs. Every receptor here comes from a woman in her thirties or forties with Graves disease. Both conserved end residues are trimmed from each CDR3. The D gene is left open where the match is weak.

D	V	CDR3
TRBD2	TRBV20-1	SARRAGGTYNEQF
TRBD1	TRBV30	AWSLGGSIQPQH
TRBD1	TRBV6-2/TRBV6-3	ASSEFRTGVQPQH
-	TRBV6-1	ASRPPGESYEQY
-	TRBV5-8	ASSIGGTGNSPLH
TRBD1	TRBV20-1	SATLLRPGQSSNTGELF
TRBD1	TRBV12-3/TRBV12-4	ASSGGQAAS
-	TRBV7-6	ASSSGPHDEQY
-	TRBV6-1	ASRMTGGGTQY
-	TRBV24-1	ATSVTGSPGELF
-	TRBV7-2	ASSLATGPGTDTQY
-	TRBV4-1	ASSRQEGPYEQY